Presented here are 26 T cell receptor beta chains from one specimen sequenced in a study of blood T cell repertoires in COVID-19. Using immunoSEQ multiplex PCR, the repertoire was profiled, and TCRdb retains in-frame clones only, with some absent. The sample yields 200,000 to 300,000 clones, approximately 86% seen once. Sequenced input: peripheral blood. These receptors all stem from a man aged 25-40 years with active or convalescent COVID-19.

The chain is built from TRBV19 and TRBJ2-2; 11 nucleotides agree with TRBD2. The CDR3 is made up of 16 amino acids. Germline CDR1 is LNHDA and CDR2 is SQIVND (reference sequence). The junction had 5 bases not matched to a gene; V was cut back by 4 bases and J by 4 bases. CDR3 sequence reads: CASSTASGGFTGELFF. The CDR3 nucleotides are TGTGCCAGTAGTACAGCTAGCGGGGGGTTCACCGGGGAGCTGTTTTTT.

The chain carries TRBV30 and TRBJ1-1; D may be TRBD1 (5 bases). CDR3 length: 13 amino acids. V was clipped by 4 bases and J by 1 base, with 10 bases between them. Germline V gene lookup returns CDR1 GTSNPN and CDR2 SVGIG (reference sequence). The CDR3 protein is CAWNRGENTEAFF. The DNA for the CDR3 is TGTGCCTGGAACCGGGGGGAGAACACTGAAGCTTTCTTT. The full variable domain, rest sourced from reference TRBV30 and TRBJ1-1, is SQTIHQWPATLVQPVGSPLSLECTVEGTSNPNLYWYRQAAGRGLQLLFYSVGIGQISSEVPQNLSASRPQDRQFILSSKKLLLSDSGFYLCAWNRGENTEAFFGQGTRLTVV.

The chain couples TRBV11-2 to TRBJ2-1, with D possibly TRBD2 on 5 matching bases. The CDR3 runs to 17 residues. Looked up from germline, CDR1 is SGHAT and CDR2 is FQNNGV. V lost 0 bases and J 0 bases, leaving 12 bases between the germline ends. CDR3 DNA: TGTGCCAGCAGCTTAGATCAAGAGGGCGGCTCCTACAATGAGCAGTTCTTC. This encodes CASSLDQEGGSYNEQFF.

This clone showed up just once. The chain uses TRBV27 and TRBJ1-2, with 7 nucleotides matching TRBD1. After removal of 5 bases from V and 8 bases from J, the junction contained 20 bases not matched to a gene. This CDR3 comprises 17 residues. Germline V CDR1 and CDR2: MNHEY, SMNVEV (reference sequence). The CDR3 reads CASSPRYDRAIGSGYTF. In DNA, the CDR3 is TGTGCCAGCAGTCCCCGATACGACAGGGCGATCGGTTCGGGCTACACCTTC.

The chain uses TRBV5-1 and TRBJ2-2; D uncertain. The germline V gene has CDR1 SGHRS and CDR2 YFSETQ. V dropped 4 bases and J dropped 0 bases, with 13 bases sitting between them. The CDR3 has 16 residues. The CDR3 region is CASSKNAGSNTGELFF. The CDR3, as DNA: TGCGCCAGCAGCAAAAACGCAGGTTCGAACACCGGGGAGCTGTTTTTT.

The V and J genes are TRBV5-4 and TRBJ2-7; D is unresolved. In germline, CDR1 is SGHNT, CDR2 YYREEE (reference sequence). The CDR3 has 12 amino acids. V lost 2 bases to trimming and J lost 2 bases, with 5 bases between them. CDR3 residues: CASSLSTYEQYF. CDR3 in DNA: TGTGCCAGCAGCTTATCTACCTACGAGCAGTACTTC.

The J gene is TRBJ2-7, the V gene TRBV6-5; 7 bases agree with TRBD1. V trimming: 8 bases; J trimming: 3 bases; junction bases outside the gene matches: 10. Germline assignment: CDR1 MNHEY and CDR2 SVGAGI. CDR3 length: 14 amino acids. CDR3 DNA: TGTGCCAGCCCACAAAAGGGACAGAACTACGAGCAGTACTTC. Translated, it gives CASPQKGQNYEQYF.

The V gene is TRBV15, the J gene TRBJ1-2; D is perhaps TRBD1 (5 bases). The CDR3 sequence is 15 residues long. V lost 3 bases, J lost 2 bases, and 13 bases lay in between. From germline, CDR1 is LNHNV and CDR2 YYDKDF (reference sequence). The CDR3 sequence is CATSRDMLGNYGYTF. CDR3 nucleotide sequence: TGTGCCACCAGCAGGGACATGTTAGGCAACTATGGCTACACCTTC.

The genes are TRBV3-1 (or the pseudogene TRBV3-2) and TRBJ1-2, with no clear D. Trimming shortened V by 1 base and J by 2 bases, and 11 bases separated the two germline ends. This CDR3 comprises 15 residues. Germline V lookup: CDR1 LGHDT, CDR2 YNNKEL (reference sequence). CDR3 coding DNA: TGTGCCAGCAGCCAAGTTTCGTCGGGGAACTATGGCTACACCTTC. Translating gives CASSQVSSGNYGYTF.

The V call is TRBV5-1, the J call TRBJ2-2, with unresolved D. There are 16 residues in the CDR3. Germline V gives CDR1 SGHRS, CDR2 YFSETQ. Trimming took off 0 bases at V and 1 base at J, with 10 bases between the two ends. The CDR3 here is CASSLAGLQNTGELFF. As DNA, the CDR3 is TGCGCCAGCAGCTTGGCTGGGCTACAGAACACCGGGGAGCTGTTTTTT.

The chain has TRBV9 and TRBJ2-2; weak D call: TRBD1 (6 bases). Trimming took off 2 bases at V and 2 bases at J, with 19 bases between the two ends. The germline V gene has CDR1 SGDLS and CDR2 YYNGEE. This CDR3 contains 18 residues. Here the CDR3 DNA reads TGTGCCAGCAGCGTGAACATCCGGGACACCTTCAACACCGGGGAGCTGTTTTTT. Residues: CASSVNIRDTFNTGELFF. Drawing the rest from reference TRBV9 and TRBJ2-2, the complete variable domain is DSGVTQTPKHLITATGQRVTLRCSPRSGDLSVYWYQQSLDQGLQFLIQYYNGEERAKGNILERFSAQQFPDLHSELNLSSLELGDSALYFCASSVNIRDTFNTGELFFGEGSRLTVL.

The chain is built from TRBV5-6 and TRBJ1-1, with 10 bases fitting TRBD1. The CDR3 has 16 residues. J gave up 5 bases and V 3 bases, and 10 bases lay outside the gene matches. CDR1 is SGHDT, CDR2 YYEEEE, per germline. The CDR3 DNA is TGTGCCAGCAGCTACGGGACAGGGGTGTTGGGGACTGAAGCTTTCTTT. It yields the protein CASSYGTGVLGTEAFF.

V usage is TRBV3-1 (or the pseudogene TRBV3-2) and J usage is TRBJ2-1; TRBD1 matches at 9 bases. Germline V gene data show CDR1 as LGHDT and CDR2 as YNNKEL (reference sequence). V lost 3 bases, J lost 4 bases, and 10 bases stayed unmatched. The CDR3 has 17 residues. DNA of the CDR3: TGTGCCAGCAGCCAGGGAACCGGACAGGGGCCTTACAATGAGCAGTTCTTC. Encoded protein: CASSQGTGQGPYNEQFF.

V usage is TRBV15 and J usage is TRBJ2-7, with TRBD1 matching over 7 bases. Trimming cost V 5 bases and J 2 bases; bases outside gene matches: 9. The CDR3 has 15 amino acids. Germline V CDR1 and CDR2: LNHNV, YYDKDF (reference sequence). The CDR3 sequence: CATSQGTATPYEQYF. The CDR3 DNA follows: TGTGCCACCAGCCAAGGGACAGCTACCCCCTACGAGCAGTACTTC.

This chain connects TRBV11-2 to TRBJ2-2, with D possibly matching TRBD2 (6 bases). Trimming cost V 5 bases and J 3 bases, with 16 bases left between them. Per germline, CDR1 SGHAT and CDR2 FQNNGV. The CDR3 is 16 residues long. The CDR3 loop reads CASSSSGLGHTGELFF. The DNA of the CDR3 is TGTGCCAGCAGCAGTTCGGGACTCGGACACACCGGGGAGCTGTTTTTT.

The rearrangement uses TRBV6-1 and TRBJ2-1; no definite D call. Germline CDR1 and CDR2: MNHNS and SASEGT. The CDR3 extends over 12 amino acids. With 2 bases removed from V and 8 bases from J, the gap between germline ends came to 7 bases. CDR3 sequence reads: CASSELRYEQFF. DNA of the CDR3: TGTGCCAGCAGTGAATTGCGGTATGAGCAGTTCTTC.

Turning to this clone: Relative to the germline gene, one junction end is altered; a read error may explain this. This chain connects TRBV4-1 to TRBJ2-5; 12 bases line up with TRBD2. This CDR3 comprises 15 residues. CDR1 MGHRA and CDR2 YSYEKL come from the germline V gene. The CDR3 region has the DNA TGCGCCAGCAGCCACGGACTAGCGGGACAAGGGACCCAGTACTTC. This translates into CASSHGLAGQGTQYF.

The chain is built from TRBV7-9 and TRBJ2-7, with D perhaps matching TRBD2 (5 bases). Trimming removed 4 bases from V and 4 bases from J, with 14 bases in between. This CDR3 is 14 amino acids long. Germline values: CDR1 SEHNR, CDR2 FQNEAQ (reference sequence). DNA of the CDR3: TGTGCCAGCAGCTCAGAGGACTCCCCTTACGAGCAGTACTTC. Residues: CASSSEDSPYEQYF.

V gene TRBV27 combines with J gene TRBJ1-6, with 8 bases aligning to TRBD1. The CDR3 extends over 15 amino acids. Trimming removed 6 bases from V and 5 bases from J; junction bases left unmatched: 6. The germline V gene encodes CDR1 MNHEY and CDR2 SMNVEV (reference sequence). The CDR3 DNA reads as TGTGCCAGCAGCCTCGACAGGGGCAATAATTCACCCCTCCACTTT. Translating it yields CASSLDRGNNSPLHF.

The rearrangement links TRBV7-9 to TRBJ2-2; 10 bases match TRBD1. V lost 5 bases and J lost 5; bases outside the gene matches: 8. The germline V gene encodes CDR1 SEHNR and CDR2 FQNEAQ (reference sequence). The CDR3 is 16 residues long. The CDR3 nucleotides read TGTGCCAGCAGCAAGGGACAGGGGACTCTTACCGGGGAGCTGTTTTTT. It translates to CASSKGQGTLTGELFF.

This sequence joins TRBV5-4 and TRBJ2-6, with 7 bases aligning to TRBD1. The CDR3 contains 17 residues. Germline-derived CDR1 and CDR2 are SGHNT and YYREEE (reference sequence). The V gene end was trimmed by 4 bases and the J gene end by 0 bases; junction bases not matched to a gene: 7. In DNA form, the CDR3 reads TGTGCCAGCAGCCCGGGACAGACAAGCTCTGGGGCCAACGTCCTGACTTTC. It specifies CASSPGQTSSGANVLTF. The full variable domain, rest sourced from reference TRBV5-4 and TRBJ2-6, is ETGVTQSPTHLIKTRGQQVTLRCSSQSGHNTVSWYQQALGQGPQFIFQYYREEENGRGNFPPRFSGLQFPNYSSELNVNALELDDSALYLCASSPGQTSSGANVLTFGAGSRLTVL.

This chain links TRBV10-3 with TRBJ1-5; the D gene is possibly TRBD1 (5 bases). The CDR3 is made up of 12 amino acids. The germline gives CDR1 ENHRY, CDR2 SYGVKD. Deletions cut 3 bases from V and 6 bases from J, with 6 bases between. The CDR3 sequence is CAISDGGQPQHF. CDR3 DNA sequence: TGTGCCATCAGTGACGGGGGTCAGCCCCAGCATTTT.

Remarks on this clone: This CDR3 is missing its conserved last phenylalanine or tryptophan, likely due to a read error. Because the CDR3's place on the DNA is in doubt, the DNA is left out and the CDR3 is given as listed by TCRdb. This chain uses TRBV6-4 with TRBJ1-2; the table's D call TRBD1 went unverified against the DNA. The germline gives CDR1 MRHNA, CDR2 SNTAGT. Counting both end residues, the CDR3 totals 13 amino acids. CDR3 sequence: CASSVSGQGKPVV.

This rearrangement joins TRBV4-2 to TRBJ2-3; 9 bases line up with TRBD2. CDR3 length equals 18 residues. CDR1 is LGHNA, CDR2 YNFKEQ, per germline. V gave up 0 bases and J gave up 3 bases; unmatched junction bases: 10. The CDR3 protein is CASSQEMRLAGLTDTQYF. Here the CDR3 DNA reads TGTGCCAGCAGCCAAGAGATGAGGCTAGCGGGGTTGACAGATACGCAGTATTTT.

This rearrangement joins TRBV14 to TRBJ2-1; perhaps TRBD2 as D (6 bases). The CDR3 is made up of 15 amino acids. Germline CDR1 is SGHDN and CDR2 is FVKESK. The ends were cut back, 4 bases at V and 2 bases at J, with 12 bases in the middle. Written as DNA, the CDR3 is TGTGCCAGCAGCCCTCCGGGACTCCCCTACAATGAGCAGTTCTTC. Amino acids: CASSPPGLPYNEQFF.

The chain couples TRBV12-3 or TRBV12-4 to TRBJ2-7, with TRBD1 identical over 7 bases. Unmatched junction bases numbered 7, after V lost 7 bases and J lost 4 bases. The length of the CDR3 is 13 residues. The CDR3 is CASKTGVGYEQYF. CDR3 DNA sequence: TGTGCCAGCAAAACAGGGGTAGGTTACGAGCAGTACTTC.